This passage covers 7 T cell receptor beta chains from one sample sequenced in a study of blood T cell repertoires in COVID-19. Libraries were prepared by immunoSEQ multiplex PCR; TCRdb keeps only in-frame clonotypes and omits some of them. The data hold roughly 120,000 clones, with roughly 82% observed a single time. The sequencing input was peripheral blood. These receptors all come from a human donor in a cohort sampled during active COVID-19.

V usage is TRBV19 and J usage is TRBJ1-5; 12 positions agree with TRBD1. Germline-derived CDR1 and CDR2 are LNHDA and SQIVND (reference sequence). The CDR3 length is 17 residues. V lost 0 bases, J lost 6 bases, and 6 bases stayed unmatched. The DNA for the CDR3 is TGTGCCAGTAGTATAGATCAGTGGGACAGGGGGCCTCAGCCCCAGCATTTT. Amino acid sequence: CASSIDQWDRGPQPQHF.

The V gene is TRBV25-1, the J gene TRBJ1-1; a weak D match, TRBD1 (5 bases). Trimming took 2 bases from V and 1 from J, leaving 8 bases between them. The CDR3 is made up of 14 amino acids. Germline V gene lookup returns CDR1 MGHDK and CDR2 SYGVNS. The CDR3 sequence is CASSEQGWNTEAFF. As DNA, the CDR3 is TGTGCCAGCAGTGAACAGGGTTGGAACACTGAAGCTTTCTTT. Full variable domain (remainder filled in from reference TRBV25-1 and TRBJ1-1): EADIYQTPRYLVIGTGKKITLECSQTMGHDKMYWYQQDPGMELHLIHYSYGVNSTEKGDLSSESTVSRIRTEHFPLTLESARPSHTSQYLCASSEQGWNTEAFFGQGTRLTVV.

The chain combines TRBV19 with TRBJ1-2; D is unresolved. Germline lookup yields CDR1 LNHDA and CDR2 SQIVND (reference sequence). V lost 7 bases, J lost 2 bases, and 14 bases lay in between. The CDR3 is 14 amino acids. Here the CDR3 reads CASMTAGGNYGYTF. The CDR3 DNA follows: TGTGCCAGTATGACCGCGGGTGGCAACTATGGCTACACCTTC. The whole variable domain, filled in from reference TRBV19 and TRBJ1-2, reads DGGITQSPKYLFRKEGQNVTLSCEQNLNHDAMYWYRQDPGQGLRLIYYSQIVNDFQKGDIAEGYSVSREKKESFPLTVTSAQKNPTAFYLCASMTAGGNYGYTFGSGTRLTVV.

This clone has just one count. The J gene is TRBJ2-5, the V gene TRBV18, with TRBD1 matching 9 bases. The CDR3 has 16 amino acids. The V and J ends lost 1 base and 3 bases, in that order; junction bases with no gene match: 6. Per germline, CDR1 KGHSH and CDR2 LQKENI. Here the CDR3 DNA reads TGTGCCAGCTCACCACGAGGGACAGGGCTAAAAGAGACCCAGTACTTC. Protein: CASSPRGTGLKETQYF.

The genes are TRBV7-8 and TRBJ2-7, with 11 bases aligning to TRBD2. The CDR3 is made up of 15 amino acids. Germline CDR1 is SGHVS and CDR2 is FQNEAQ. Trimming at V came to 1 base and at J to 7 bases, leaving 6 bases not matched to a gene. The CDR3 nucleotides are TGTGCCAGCAGCTTAGATAGCGGGGGGGCCAGGGAGCAGTACTTC. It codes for CASSLDSGGAREQYF.

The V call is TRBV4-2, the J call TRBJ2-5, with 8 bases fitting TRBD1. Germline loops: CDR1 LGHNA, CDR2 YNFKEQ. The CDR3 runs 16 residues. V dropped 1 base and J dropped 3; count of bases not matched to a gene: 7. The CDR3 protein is CASSQVRGTGEETQYF. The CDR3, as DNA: TGTGCCAGCAGCCAAGTTAGGGGGACAGGAGAAGAGACCCAGTACTTC.

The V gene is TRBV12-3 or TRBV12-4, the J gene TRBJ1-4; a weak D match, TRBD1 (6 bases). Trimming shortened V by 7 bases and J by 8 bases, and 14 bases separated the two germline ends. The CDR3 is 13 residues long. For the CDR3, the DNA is TGTGCCAGCACCAGAAGACAGGCCGAAAAACTGTTTTTT. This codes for CASTRRQAEKLFF.